The rows below give T cell receptor beta chains drawn from one sample of a study of blood T cell repertoires in COVID-19. Here immunoSEQ multiplex PCR was the method, and the copy in TCRdb shows in-frame clones only, minus some. The table records about 230,000 clones, 75% to 90% of them present only once. The specimen sequenced was peripheral blood. The receptor source for this set is a middle-aged man with acute or convalescent COVID-19. CDR3s include the opening cysteine and the closing phenylalanine or tryptophan. The D gene is left open where the match is weak. Size is omitted from some rows. Given values are once, few, many or a class for expanded clones.

d_gene | j_gene | abundance | v_gene | CDR3aa | CDR3nt
- | TRBJ1-4 | - | TRBV19 | CASSGRSATNEKLFF | TGTGCCAGTAGTGGAAGGAGTGCAACTAATGAAAAACTGTTTTTT
TRBD1 | TRBJ1-1 | - | TRBV11-2 | CASSWRRPRQGGTEAFF | TGTGCCAGCAGCTGGCGTCGCCCGCGACAGGGCGGGACTGAAGCTTTCTTT
TRBD2 | TRBJ2-7 | - | TRBV5-1 | CASSLASGYEQYF | TGCGCCAGCAGCTTGGCTAGCGGGTACGAGCAGTACTTC
- | TRBJ1-3 | - | TRBV3-1/TRBV3-2 | CASSQGASGNTIYF | TGTGCCAGCAGCCAAGGGGCATCTGGAAACACCATATATTTT
TRBD1 | TRBJ1-5 | - | TRBV6-2/TRBV6-3 | CASSYALAGGPTPQHF | TGTGCCAGCAGTTACGCGTTGGCAGGGGGCCCCACGCCCCAGCATTTT
TRBD2 | TRBJ2-7 | few | TRBV4-1 | CASSRSVLAGDEQYF | TGCGCCAGCAGCCGAAGTGTACTAGCGGGAGACGAGCAGTACTTC
- | TRBJ1-5 | few | TRBV20-1 | CSASKGQGINQPQHF | TGCAGTGCTAGTAAGGGGCAGGGGATCAATCAGCCCCAGCATTTT
TRBD2 | TRBJ2-3 | - | TRBV18 | CASSTLGRDATDTQYF | TGTGCCAGCTCCACATTGGGGAGGGATGCCACAGATACGCAGTATTTT
- | TRBJ1-6 | - | TRBV6-6 | CASSSGGSNSPLHF | TGTGCCAGCAGCTCAGGAGGGAGTAATTCACCCCTCCACTTT
- | TRBJ1-2 | - | TRBV5-4 | CASSLAGGHGYTF | TGTGCCAGCAGCTTGGCGGGGGGACATGGCTACACCTTC
- | TRBJ2-7 | many | TRBV5-8 | CASSAGLPYEQYF | TGTGCCAGCAGCGCCGGACTGCCCTACGAGCAGTACTTC
TRBD1 | TRBJ1-4 | - | TRBV3-1/TRBV3-2 | CASSQHGTGTDEKLFF | TGTGCCAGCAGCCAGCACGGGACCGGGACAGATGAAAAACTGTTTTTT
- | TRBJ2-1 | - | TRBV19 | CASRRVLYNEQFF | TGTGCCAGTAGGCGGGTCCTCTACAATGAGCAGTTCTTC
TRBD1 | TRBJ2-2 | - | TRBV2 | CASTSGTGFGELFF | TGTGCCAGCACCTCCGGGACAGGGTTCGGGGAGCTGTTTTTT
- | TRBJ1-1 | - | TRBV11-1 | CASATGQDLEAFF | TGTGCCAGCGCGACAGGTCAGGATCTTGAAGCTTTCTTT
TRBD2 | TRBJ2-3 | - | TRBV7-6 | CASSLWSTSGFTDTQYF | TGTGCCAGCAGCTTATGGTCTACTAGCGGATTCACAGATACGCAGTATTTT
TRBD1 | TRBJ2-1 | - | TRBV19 | CASSTGQVHYNEQFF | TGTGCCAGTAGTACCGGACAGGTGCACTACAATGAGCAGTTCTTC
TRBD1 | TRBJ1-2 | - | TRBV7-9 | CASSAITGTGRSGYTF | TGTGCCAGCAGCGCCATTACCGGGACAGGGCGGTCCGGCTACACCTTC
- | TRBJ1-2 | - | TRBV25-1 | CASSEPGVSGYTF | TGTGCCAGCAGTGAACCAGGGGTGTCGGGTTACACCTTC
TRBD1 | TRBJ1-5 | - | TRBV19 | CASTQGQVANQPQHF | TGTGCCAGTACCCAGGGACAGGTGGCAAATCAGCCCCAGCATTTT
TRBD2 | TRBJ2-1 | - | TRBV11-2 | CASSPGLAGGSAYNEQFF | TGTGCCAGCAGCCCGGGACTAGCGGGAGGATCTGCCTACAATGAGCAGTTCTTC
- | TRBJ2-1 | - | TRBV5-5 | CASSFRGAGNNEQFF | TGTGCCAGCAGCTTCCGGGGGGCGGGCAACAATGAGCAGTTCTTC
TRBD1 | TRBJ1-2 | - | TRBV7-8 | CASSLAGTGYGYTF | TGTGCCAGCAGCTTAGCGGGGACAGGCTACGGCTACACCTTC
TRBD1 | TRBJ1-1 | - | TRBV10-1 | CASRGPGQGNTEAFF | TGCGCCAGCAGGGGCCCCGGACAGGGGAACACTGAAGCTTTCTTT
- | TRBJ2-7 | few | TRBV19 | CASSGEGTYEQYF | TGTGCCAGTTCGGGAGAGGGGACCTACGAGCAGTACTTC
TRBD2 | TRBJ2-2 | - | TRBV7-2 | CASSAGLAGTGELFF | TGTGCCAGCAGCGCCGGACTAGCGGGGACCGGGGAGCTGTTTTTT
- | TRBJ1-6 | - | TRBV7-9 | CASSLSYNSPLHF | TGTGCCAGCAGCCTATCTTATAATTCACCCCTCCACTTT
TRBD1 | TRBJ2-1 | - | TRBV7-9 | CASSVGQGAFYNEQFF | TGTGCCAGCAGCGTAGGACAGGGGGCCTTTTACAATGAGCAGTTCTTC
- | TRBJ1-3 | - | TRBV7-9 | CASSLGLSGSAGNTIYF | TGTGCCAGCAGCTTAGGATTAAGTGGCAGCGCTGGAAACACCATATATTTT
TRBD2 | TRBJ2-1 | once | TRBV7-8 | CASSSTTSGISNEQFF | TGTGCCAGCAGCTCTACAACTAGCGGGATTAGCAATGAGCAGTTCTTC
TRBD1 | TRBJ1-1 | once | TRBV28 | CASSPPGTGLNTEAFF | TGTGCCAGCAGTCCGCCCGGGACAGGATTGAACACTGAAGCTTTCTTT
TRBD1 | TRBJ1-4 | - | TRBV5-1 | CASSLAGQGGEKLFF | TGCGCCAGCAGCTTGGCCGGACAGGGTGGTGAAAAACTGTTTTTT
- | TRBJ1-3 | once | TRBV7-6 | CASSSARGGYGNTIYF | TGTGCCAGCAGCTCTGCTAGGGGCGGATATGGAAACACCATATATTTT
- | TRBJ2-2 | - | TRBV10-1 | CASSTGAPTGELFF | TGCGCCTCGTCGACAGGCGCACCCACCGGGGAGCTGTTTTTT
TRBD2 | TRBJ2-1 | - | TRBV5-1 | CASSFSGTHSDYDNEQFF | TGCGCCAGCAGCTTTAGCGGGACCCACTCCGATTACGACAATGAGCAGTTCTTC
- | TRBJ1-3 | few | TRBV9 | CASTEREAGNTIYF | TGTGCCAGCACCGAGAGGGAGGCTGGAAACACCATATATTTT
TRBD2 | TRBJ2-3 | once | TRBV5-6 | CASSQRLAGPTDTQYF | TGTGCCAGCAGCCAACGACTAGCGGGCCCCACAGATACGCAGTATTTT
- | TRBJ2-1 | - | TRBV18 | CASSQPAANEQFF | TGTGCCAGCTCACAACCGGCGGCAAATGAGCAGTTCTTC
TRBD2 | TRBJ2-7 | - | TRBV6-5 | CATLGLAEPYEQYF | TGTGCCACCCTTGGGCTAGCGGAACCCTACGAGCAGTACTTC
- | TRBJ1-5 | - | TRBV25-1 | CASGGGGAGQPQHF | TGTGCCAGCGGAGGAGGGGGGGCGGGTCAGCCCCAGCATTTT
TRBD2 | TRBJ2-1 | - | TRBV29-1 | CSVVRAGGPNEQFF | TGCAGCGTTGTGCGAGCGGGAGGGCCCAATGAGCAGTTCTTC
TRBD1 | TRBJ2-7 | - | TRBV2 | CASSGTGQGPGEQYF | TGTGCCAGCAGTGGAACGGGACAGGGGCCCGGCGAGCAGTACTTC
TRBD1 | TRBJ1-2 | - | TRBV7-8 | CASSSGQGAQSGYGYTF | TGTGCCAGCAGCTCGGGACAGGGGGCGCAGTCCGGCTATGGCTACACCTTC
- | TRBJ1-6 | - | TRBV7-9 | CASSLDGGSYNSPLHF | TGTGCCAGCAGCCTGGACGGGGGGAGCTATAATTCACCCCTCCACTTT